The 23 T cell receptor beta chains below were found in one sample sequenced in a study of blood T cell repertoires in COVID-19. TCRdb keeps only in-frame clones here, not all; method: immunoSEQ multiplex PCR. The sample has fewer than 250,000 clones, around 80% seen once; the top ten hold roughly 2.9%. The sequenced sample was peripheral blood. Receptors were obtained from a man aged 45-60 years with active or convalescent COVID-19.

V gene TRBV10-1 combines with J gene TRBJ2-1; 8 bases match TRBD2. V lost 6 bases, J lost 2 bases, and 6 bases stayed unmatched. CDR3 length: 15 residues. Germline V gene sequence: CDR1 WNHNN, CDR2 SYGVQD (reference sequence). In DNA form, the CDR3 reads TGCGCCAGCAGCCAAACTAGCGGACCCTACAATGAGCAGTTCTTC. It codes for CASSQTSGPYNEQFF.

This clone showed up just once. The V gene is TRBV2, the J gene TRBJ1-5; D unclear. The germline V and J ends were trimmed by 6 bases and 3 bases, with 12 bases remaining between them. The CDR3 is 14 amino acids. Germline CDR1 SNHLY, CDR2 FYNNEI. CDR3 in amino acids: CASSLRALNQPQHF. CDR3 coding DNA: TGTGCCAGCAGCCTGCGGGCCCTCAATCAGCCCCAGCATTTT.

The chain is built from TRBV7-9 and TRBJ2-1, with TRBD2 matching 8 bases. After removal of 0 bases from V and 15 bases from J, the junction contained 10 bases not matched to a gene. Germline CDR1 is SEHNR and CDR2 is FQNEAQ (reference sequence). The CDR3 totals 14 residues. DNA for the CDR3: TGTGCCAGCAGCTTAGCGGAAGCGGGGGACCGGGGGTTCTTC. As protein: CASSLAEAGDRGFF.

V and J are TRBV6-5 and TRBJ1-1, with D unclear. Trimming took 5 bases from V and 6 from J, leaving 13 bases between them. Germline CDR1 reads MNHEY; CDR2 reads SVGAGI. This CDR3 spans 13 amino acids. The CDR3 sequence: CASSLIRGSEAFF. DNA of the CDR3: TGTGCCAGCAGTCTAATCCGGGGTTCTGAAGCTTTCTTT.

The sample holds many counts of this clone. This chain links TRBV10-3 with TRBJ2-5; D may be TRBD2 (5 bases). The CDR3 spans 14 residues. V was trimmed by 6 bases and J by 7 bases, leaving 18 bases between them. CDR1 and CDR2 (germline): ENHRY, SYGVKD. The CDR3 DNA sequence: TGTGCCATCAGGGACCCGGTCGGGATCGGGACCCAGTACTTC. Encoded protein: CAIRDPVGIGTQYF.

This rearrangement joins TRBV7-2 to TRBJ2-1, with 8 bases that match TRBD2. The CDR3 consists of 15 residues. After removal of 2 bases from V and 12 bases from J, the junction contained 12 bases not matched to a gene. Germline V gene data show CDR1 as SGHTA and CDR2 as FQGNSA. CDR3 in amino acids: CASSLRAGVPQGQFF. CDR3 bases: TGTGCCAGCAGCTTAAGAGCGGGAGTGCCGCAGGGGCAGTTCTTC.

This chain uses TRBV20-1 with TRBJ1-1, with D hard to call. The V gene lost 3 bases and the J gene lost 1 base, with 6 bases spanning the gap. CDR1 and CDR2 (germline): DFQATT, SNEGSKA (reference sequence). CDR3 length: 12 amino acids. CDR3 loop: CSASPGNTEAFF. CDR3 nucleotides: TGCAGTGCTAGTCCGGGGAACACTGAAGCTTTCTTT.

The rearrangement joins TRBV6-5 to TRBJ2-7; D is undetermined. Trimming pared 5 bases from V and 7 bases from J, leaving 12 bases between. This CDR3 has 12 amino acids. CDR1 is MNHEY, CDR2 SVGAGI, per germline. The CDR3 loop reads CASSREPREQYF. CDR3 nucleotide sequence: TGTGCCAGCAGTCGTGAACCTAGGGAGCAGTACTTC.

This chain uses TRBV11-3 with TRBJ2-1, with 8 positions matching TRBD2. The CDR3 consists of 15 residues. J was trimmed by 6 bases and V by 2 bases; bases with no gene match: 6. In germline, CDR1 is SGHNT, CDR2 YENEEA. DNA of the CDR3: TGTGCCAGCAGCTTAATGGCTAGCGGGTTCAATGAGCAGTTCTTC. Residues: CASSLMASGFNEQFF.

The J gene is TRBJ1-1, the V gene TRBV29-1; no clear D. V was cut by 3 bases and J by 9 bases, with 23 bases left in between. CDR1 and CDR2 from the germline V gene are SQVTM and ANQGSEA. This CDR3 comprises 15 residues. The CDR3 sequence is CSVDPGDGISVKAFF. CDR3 DNA: TGCAGCGTTGACCCGGGAGACGGGATTTCTGTGAAAGCTTTCTTT.

The chain carries TRBV19 and TRBJ1-6, with 8 bases aligning to TRBD1. Trimming at V came to 6 bases and at J to 5 bases, leaving 6 bases not matched to a gene. This CDR3 is built from 15 residues. Germline V gene data show CDR1 as LNHDA and CDR2 as SQIVND (reference sequence). This CDR3 is CASRPQGANNSPLHF. The DNA for the CDR3 is TGTGCCAGTAGGCCCCAGGGGGCTAATAATTCACCCCTCCACTTT.

This clone appeared a single time. The rearrangement uses TRBV29-1 and TRBJ2-3; 10 nucleotides match TRBD2. The CDR3 has 18 residues. Germline V CDR1 and CDR2: SQVTM, ANQGSEA. With 7 bases clipped from V and 0 bases from J, the junction kept 16 bases outside the gene matches. This CDR3 is CSARGLEREGDSTDTQYF. CDR3 DNA sequence: TGCAGCGCCCGGGGCTTGGAGCGGGAGGGGGATAGCACAGATACGCAGTATTTT.

The chain is built from TRBV18 and TRBJ1-5, with D perhaps TRBD1 (5 bases). From germline, CDR1 is KGHSH and CDR2 LQKENI. The CDR3 extends over 13 amino acids. Trimming removed 2 bases at V and 7 bases at J, with 9 bases between. CDR3 residues: CASSPDRSQPQHF. CDR3 nucleotide sequence: TGTGCCAGCTCACCAGACAGATCCCAGCCCCAGCATTTT.

The V call is TRBV10-3, the J call TRBJ2-7, with a possible D match to TRBD2 (6 bases). V was pared by 2 bases and J by 2 bases, with 10 bases between. CDR1 and CDR2 from the germline V gene are ENHRY and SYGVKD. This CDR3 has 14 residues. The CDR3 is CAISEGTGAYEQYF. In DNA form, the CDR3 reads TGTGCCATCAGTGAGGGAACGGGGGCCTACGAGCAGTACTTC.

This rearrangement joins TRBV7-6 to TRBJ1-1; weak D call: TRBD1 (6 bases). The CDR3 has 12 amino acids. The V end lost 4 bases, the J end lost 11 bases, and 14 bases lay between the germline ends. Germline V gene sequence: CDR1 SGHVS, CDR2 FNYEAQ. CDR3 protein: CASSSLQGEAFF. The CDR3 DNA reads TGTGCCAGCAGCTCGCTACAGGGTGAGGCTTTCTTT.

This chain uses TRBV18 with TRBJ2-1; D not resolved. Trimming shortened V by 3 bases and J by 8 bases, and 11 bases separated the two germline ends. This CDR3 has 13 amino acids. Germline V CDR1 and CDR2: KGHSH, LQKENI. The CDR3 region is CASSPPRRDEQFF. The CDR3 nucleotides read TGTGCCAGCTCACCTCCCCGTCGCGATGAGCAGTTCTTC.

The chain couples TRBV12-3 or TRBV12-4 to TRBJ1-1; TRBD1 aligns across 8 bases. The V and J ends lost 2 bases and 8 bases, in that order; junction bases with no gene match: 4. The CDR3 covers 13 residues. CDR3 residues: CASSLQGAYEAFF. CDR3 nucleotide sequence: TGTGCCAGCAGTTTACAGGGGGCATACGAAGCTTTCTTT.

This clone was seen a few times. The chain couples TRBV7-9 to TRBJ1-6, with D possibly TRBD1 on 5 matching bases. Germline loops: CDR1 SEHNR, CDR2 FQNEAQ (reference sequence). The CDR3 runs 14 residues. Trimming pared 6 bases from V and 10 bases from J, leaving 16 bases between. The CDR3 nucleotides are TGTGCCAGCAGTCGCCCGGGGGGAGCCTCACCCCTCCACTTT. It encodes CASSRPGGASPLHF.

This clone has more than one count but fewer than ten. This chain uses TRBV7-3 with TRBJ1-2; D possibly corresponds to TRBD1 (6 bases). V gave up 5 bases and J gave up 6 bases, with 13 bases separating them. The CDR3 has 13 amino acids. Germline-derived CDR1 and CDR2 are SGHTA and FQGTGA. DNA of the CDR3: TGTGCCAGCAGCCGAGGGGGATCCAATGGCTACACCTTC. Protein sequence: CASSRGGSNGYTF.

This clone has a count of ten or more. The chain couples TRBV5-4 to TRBJ1-6; TRBD1 matches 7 bases. Germline V gives CDR1 SGHNT, CDR2 YYREEE (reference sequence). V lost 1 base, J lost 4 bases, and 8 bases stayed unmatched. There are 17 residues in the CDR3. In DNA form, the CDR3 reads TGTGCCAGCAGCTTGATAGGGGGCACGGGTTATAATTCACCCCTCCACTTT. Its translation is CASSLIGGTGYNSPLHF.

The J gene is TRBJ1-1, the V gene TRBV5-1; D is possibly TRBD1 (6 bases). Trimming took off 3 bases at V and 4 bases at J, with 13 bases between the two ends. CDR3 length: 14 residues. Germline assignment: CDR1 SGHRS and CDR2 YFSETQ. The CDR3 protein is CASSSDRGGTEAFF. CDR3 DNA sequence: TGCGCCAGCAGCTCGGACAGAGGGGGCACTGAAGCTTTCTTT.

CDR3: CASSQAIFPPGQGARRFF. The CDR3 nucleotides read TGCGCCAGCAGCCAGGCCATATTTCCTCCGGGACAGGGGGCGCGACGGTTTTTT. V and J are TRBV4-3 and TRBJ1-4, with 12 bases lining up with TRBD1. Germline V gene data show CDR1 as LGHNA and CDR2 as YSLEER. Trimming took 3 bases from V and 16 from J; bases not matched to a gene: 21. This CDR3 contains 18 residues.

This clone was seen ten or more times. V gene TRBV9 combines with J gene TRBJ2-1; D ambiguous. Looked up from germline, CDR1 is SGDLS and CDR2 is YYNGEE. This CDR3 region has 15 residues. V gave up 3 bases and J gave up 9 bases, with 19 bases separating them. The CDR3 protein is CASSASFSGSGEQFF. As DNA, the CDR3 is TGTGCCAGCAGCGCCAGTTTTTCCGGGTCGGGTGAGCAGTTCTTC. The full variable domain, its missing parts supplied by reference TRBV9 and TRBJ2-1, is DSGVTQTPKHLITATGQRVTLRCSPRSGDLSVYWYQQSLDQGLQFLIQYYNGEERAKGNILERFSAQQFPDLHSELNLSSLELGDSALYFCASSASFSGSGEQFFGPGTRLTVL.